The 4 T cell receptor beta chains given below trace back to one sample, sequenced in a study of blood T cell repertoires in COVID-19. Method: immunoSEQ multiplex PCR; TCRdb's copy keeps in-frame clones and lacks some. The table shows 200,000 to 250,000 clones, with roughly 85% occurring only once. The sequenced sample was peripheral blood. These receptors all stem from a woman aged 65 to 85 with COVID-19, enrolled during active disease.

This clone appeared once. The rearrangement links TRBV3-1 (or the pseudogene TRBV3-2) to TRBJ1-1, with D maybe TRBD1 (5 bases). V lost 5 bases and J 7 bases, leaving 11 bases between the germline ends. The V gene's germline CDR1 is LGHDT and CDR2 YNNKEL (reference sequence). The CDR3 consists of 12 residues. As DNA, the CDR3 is TGTGCCAGCAGCTTACAGGAAAATGAAGCTTTCTTT. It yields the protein CASSLQENEAFF.

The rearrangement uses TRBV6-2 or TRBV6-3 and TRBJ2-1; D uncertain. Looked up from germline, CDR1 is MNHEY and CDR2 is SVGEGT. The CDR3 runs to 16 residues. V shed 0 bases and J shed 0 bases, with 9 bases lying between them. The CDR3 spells CASSYSSMSSYNEQFF. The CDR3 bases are TGTGCCAGCAGTTACTCGAGCATGAGCTCCTACAATGAGCAGTTCTTC.

CDR3 in DNA: TGTGCCAGCAGTTACGAGTCGGGAGGGCCCTCGGTTTCCGGGGATACGCAGTATTTT. Translation gives CASSYESGGPSVSGDTQYF. The gene calls are TRBV6-2 or TRBV6-3 and TRBJ2-3, with 8 bases aligning to TRBD2. The CDR3 contains 19 residues. Trimming removed 2 bases from V and 6 bases from J; junction bases left unmatched: 19. Germline CDR1 is MNHEY and CDR2 is SVGEGT.

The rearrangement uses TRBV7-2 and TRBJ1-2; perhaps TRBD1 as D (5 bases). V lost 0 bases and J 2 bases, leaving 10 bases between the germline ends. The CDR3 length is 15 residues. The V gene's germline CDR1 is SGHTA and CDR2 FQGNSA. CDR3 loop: CASSLARDLNYGYTF. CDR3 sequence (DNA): TGTGCCAGCAGCTTAGCGCGGGACCTAAACTATGGCTACACCTTC.